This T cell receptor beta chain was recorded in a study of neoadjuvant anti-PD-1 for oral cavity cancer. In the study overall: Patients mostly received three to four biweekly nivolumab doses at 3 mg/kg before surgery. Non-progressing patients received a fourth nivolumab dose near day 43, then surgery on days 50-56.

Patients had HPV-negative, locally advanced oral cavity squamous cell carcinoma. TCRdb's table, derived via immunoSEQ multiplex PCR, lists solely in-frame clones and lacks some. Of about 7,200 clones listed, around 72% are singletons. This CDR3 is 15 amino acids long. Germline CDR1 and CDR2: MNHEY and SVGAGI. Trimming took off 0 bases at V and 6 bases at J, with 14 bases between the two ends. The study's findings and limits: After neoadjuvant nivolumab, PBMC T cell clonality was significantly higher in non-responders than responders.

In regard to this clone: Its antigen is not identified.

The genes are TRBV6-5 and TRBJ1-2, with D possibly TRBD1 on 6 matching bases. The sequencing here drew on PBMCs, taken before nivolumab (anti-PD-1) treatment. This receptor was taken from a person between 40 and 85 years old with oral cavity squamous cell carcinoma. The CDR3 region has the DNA TGTGCCAGCAGTTACTCGGCAGGGGCAGGGAATGGCTACACCTTC. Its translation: CASSYSAGAGNGYTF.